Presented here are 20 T cell receptor beta chains from one specimen sequenced in a study of liver allograft versus peripheral blood T cells. Across the whole study: Blood and transplanted-liver T cell receptor repertoires from recipients were compared.

TCRdb independently ran MiXCR on the reads; one entry per CDR3 protein. The data hold about 1,900 distinct CDR3 sequences, with approximately 16% observed a single time. The receptors were sampled from a human patient who had a liver transplant. Some T cells may be transferred from the graft donor.

A few counts support this clonotype. The chain recombines TRBV12-3 or TRBV12-4 with TRBJ1-4; 7 bases are shared with TRBD1. The CDR3 spans 13 residues. Germline trimming cut 6 bases from V and 8 bases from J; bases unmatched to any gene: 6. The CDR3: CASSIQGREKLFF. As DNA, the CDR3 is TGTGCCAGCAGCATACAGGGGAGGGAAAAACTGTTTTTT.

This clonotype rates as large. The CDR3 DNA follows: TGTGCCACCAGCAGAGGCGACGGACAGGGTGTGGACACCATATATTTT. Translation: CATSRGDGQGVDTIYF. V gene TRBV15 combines with J gene TRBJ1-3; 8 bases match TRBD1. Germline V gene sequence: CDR1 LNHNV, CDR2 YYDKDF (reference sequence). Losses at the gene ends were 1 base for V and 8 bases for J; bases not matched to a gene: 10. This CDR3 has 16 residues.

DNA of the CDR3: TGTGCCAGCAGCTTAGCCAGGACCACCTACGAGCAGTACTTC. It is translated as CASSLARTTYEQYF. This rearrangement joins TRBV7-2 to TRBJ2-7; D not certain. The CDR3 has 14 amino acids. CDR1 and CDR2 (germline): SGHTA, FQGNSA. V was clipped by 0 bases and J by 2 bases, with 8 bases between them.

This clonotype counts as large. The chain recombines TRBV27 with TRBJ1-2; TRBD1 is a possible D gene (5 bases). This CDR3 is built from 14 residues. V dropped 3 bases and J dropped 2 bases, with 10 bases sitting between them. CDR1 is MNHEY, CDR2 SMNVEV, per germline (reference sequence). CDR3 sequence: CASSFNGGNYGYTF. For the CDR3, the DNA is TGTGCCAGCAGTTTCAATGGGGGGAACTATGGCTACACCTTC.

This clonotype was detected once. This likely stems from a read error, as it lies one base from a far larger clone. The chain combines TRBV6-6 with TRBJ1-2; D not resolved. The CDR3 is 16 amino acids. V shed 4 bases and J shed 3 bases, with 18 bases lying between them. Germline CDR1 MNHNY, CDR2 SVGAGI (reference sequence). In DNA, the CDR3 is TGTGCCAGCAGTTTCGACGGCCCAAACAGTCACTATGGCTACACCTTC. Protein sequence: CASSFDGPNSHYGYTF.

The chain links TRBV12-3 or TRBV12-4 to TRBJ1-2; TRBD1 matches at 11 bases. With V trimmed by 3 bases and J by 5 bases, 5 bases remained unmatched. The CDR3 extends over 15 amino acids. CDR3 sequence reads: CASSFGTGGRYGYTF. The CDR3 DNA is TGTGCCAGCAGTTTCGGGACAGGGGGAAGGTATGGCTACACCTTC.

By its share, this clonotype is medium-sized. The chain couples TRBV19 to TRBJ1-1; TRBD1 aligns across 8 bases. The CDR3 has 15 residues. J was trimmed by 1 base and V by 3 bases; bases with no gene match: 4. Germline loops: CDR1 LNHDA, CDR2 SQIVND (reference sequence). CDR3 region: CASSIQGAPNTEAFF. In DNA form, the CDR3 reads TGTGCCAGTAGTATCCAGGGGGCACCGAACACTGAAGCTTTCTTT.

Of note for this clonotype: A read error is likely here: a far larger clone is one base away. The gene calls are TRBV10-3 and TRBJ1-3, with unresolved D. The CDR3 runs 15 residues. V shed 5 bases and J shed 2 bases, with 13 bases lying between them. Germline V gene data show CDR1 as ENHRY and CDR2 as SYGVKD. CDR3 region: CAISYLHRAGNTIYF. The CDR3 DNA is TGTGCCATCAGTTATTTGCATAGAGCTGGAAACACCATATATTTT.

This chain links TRBV29-1 with TRBJ2-7, with D hard to call. Trimming removed 4 bases at V and 3 bases at J, with 7 bases between. The CDR3 length is 11 residues. Germline CDR1 is SQVTM and CDR2 is ANQGSEA. The CDR3 sequence: CSVGSFYEQYF. The CDR3 DNA follows: TGCAGCGTTGGATCTTTCTACGAGCAGTACTTC.

By share, this clonotype ranks as medium-sized. The chain couples TRBV20-1 to TRBJ2-1; 11 bases are a match to TRBD2. The CDR3 has 17 residues. V shed 5 bases, J shed 4 bases, and the junction held 13 bases outside the gene matches. Per the germline V gene, CDR1 is DFQATT and CDR2 is SNEGSKA (reference sequence). Written as DNA, the CDR3 is TGCAGTGCTGGCGGAACTAGCGGGAGCGCGACGTACAATGAGCAGTTCTTC. Translation: CSAGGTSGSATYNEQFF.

This clonotype is a singleton in its sample. The V gene is TRBV5-6, the J gene TRBJ2-3, with 10 bases that match TRBD2. CDR1 SGHDT and CDR2 YYEEEE come from the germline V gene. The V and J ends lost 3 bases and 4 bases, in that order; junction bases with no gene match: 5. CDR3 length equals 15 residues. As DNA, the CDR3 is TGTGCCAGCAGCTGGGGCAGCGGGGGGGCAGATACGCAGTATTTT. This gives the protein CASSWGSGGADTQYF.

This clonotype is deemed large. The chain carries TRBV6-5 and TRBJ1-5; possibly TRBD1 for D (6 bases). Trimming removed 9 bases at V and 5 bases at J, with 11 bases between. Germline CDR1 is MNHEY and CDR2 is SVGAGI. The CDR3 extends over 12 amino acids. DNA for the CDR3: TGTGCCAGTCGGGACAACTATCAGCCCCAGCATTTT. This codes for CASRDNYQPQHF.

By sample fraction, this clonotype is medium-sized (0.01 to 0.1%). The chain joins TRBV3-1 to TRBJ1-2; D is ambiguous. Germline V lookup: CDR1 LGHDT, CDR2 YNNKEL (reference sequence). CDR3 length: 14 residues. With 1 base removed from V and 4 bases from J, the gap between germline ends came to 10 bases. The CDR3 loop reads CASSQGPSGYGYTF. Written as DNA, the CDR3 is TGTGCCAGCAGCCAAGGCCCTTCGGGCTATGGCTACACCTTC.

This clonotype is medium-sized in the sample. The CDR3 DNA is TGTGCCAGCAGCTTAGAAGGGGAAGAGACCCAGTACTTC. It is translated as CASSLEGEETQYF. The rearrangement joins TRBV7-2 to TRBJ2-5, with TRBD1 as a possible D gene (5 bases). There are 13 residues in the CDR3. Germline V gives CDR1 SGHTA, CDR2 FQGNSA. The V end lost 1 base, the J end lost 3 bases, and 6 bases lay between the germline ends.

In its sample, this clonotype ranks as large. The J gene is TRBJ1-4, the V gene TRBV6-5, with D perhaps matching TRBD1 (5 bases). The CDR3 is 17 amino acids. Germline V gene sequence: CDR1 MNHEY, CDR2 SVGAGI. V lost 0 bases and J 3 bases, leaving 14 bases between the germline ends. CDR3 region: CASSYSSSGGANEKLFF. CDR3 sequence (DNA): TGTGCCAGCAGTTACTCGTCCTCGGGAGGGGCTAATGAAAAACTGTTTTTT.

This clonotype is medium-sized by share. The J gene is TRBJ2-7, the V gene TRBV9, with D unresolved. The germline V gene has CDR1 SGDLS and CDR2 YYNGEE. V was cut by 0 bases and J by 2 bases, with 9 bases left in between. The length of the CDR3 is 14 residues. The CDR3 bases are TGTGCCAGCAGCGTAGAGGTGGACCCCTACGAGCAGTACTTC. This encodes CASSVEVDPYEQYF. The whole variable domain, remainder taken from reference TRBV9 and TRBJ2-7, is DSGVTQTPKHLITATGQRVTLRCSPRSGDLSVYWYQQSLDQGLQFLIQYYNGEERAKGNILERFSAQQFPDLHSELNLSSLELGDSALYFCASSVEVDPYEQYFGPGTRLTVT.

This clonotype is categorized as medium-sized. The CDR3: CATSPARLLTYEQYF. In DNA form, the CDR3 reads TGTGCCACCAGCCCAGCCAGGCTACTAACCTACGAGCAGTACTTC. This rearrangement joins TRBV15 to TRBJ2-7; D is uncertain. CDR3 length equals 15 residues. V lost 5 bases, J lost 2 bases, and 16 bases lay in between. Germline assignment: CDR1 LNHNV and CDR2 YYDKDF (reference sequence).

As concerns this clonotype: One end of the junction is discordant with germline, which a read error may explain. The gene calls are TRBV5-5 and TRBJ2-7; D remains ambiguous. The CDR3 runs to 11 residues. CDR1 is SGHKS, CDR2 YYEKEE, per germline (reference sequence). CDR3 sequence reads: CVSSSTYEQYF. The CDR3, as DNA: TGTGTCAGCAGCTCAACCTACGAGCAGTACTTC.

The chain uses TRBV20-1 and TRBJ2-7, with a tentative D call TRBD1 (6 bases). Matching the DNA end better, TRBJ2-5 makes the J call doubtful. The CDR3 sequence is 14 residues long. Germline values: CDR1 DFQATT, CDR2 SNEGSKA (reference sequence). The CDR3 DNA reads as TGCAGTGCCATCCGACAGGTTTTGGGGGAGACCCAGTACTTC. Its translation is CSAIRQVLGETQYF.

Note on this clonotype: One base separates it from a far larger clone, so it is likely a read error. This sequence joins TRBV3-1 and TRBJ1-3; 8 bases map to TRBD1. After removal of 5 bases from V and 8 bases from J, the junction contained 14 bases not matched to a gene. The CDR3 has 16 amino acids. From germline, CDR1 is LGHDT and CDR2 YNNKEL (reference sequence). The CDR3 here is CASSRGDGQGVDTIYF. The CDR3 region has the DNA TGTGCCAGCAGCAGAGGCGACGGACAGGGTGTGGACACCATATATTTT.